Included here is one T cell receptor (beta chain) sequence, with context. The assay was immunoSEQ multiplex PCR, and TCRdb's table has in-frame clones only and misses some. The profile shows about 150,000 clones, around nine tenths of them singletons. The sample comes from a study of blood T cell repertoires in COVID-19. Overall study context: Samples of COVID-19 (acute and convalescent) were obtained from the United States, Italy and Spain. PBMCs, B-cell-depleted T cells, or T cells were the source of the cDNA or gDNA that made up the material.

Germline V gives CDR1 KGHSH, CDR2 LQKENI. Trimming stripped 5 bases from V and 1 base from J, with 8 bases between. The length of the CDR3 is 13 residues. The Seattle patients, enrolled during active infection, were followed longitudinally. This clonotype was obtained from a man between 60 and 75 years old with COVID-19, enrolled during active disease. Sequencing input: peripheral blood. This chain joins TRBV18 and TRBJ1-1, with a tentative D call TRBD1 (6 bases). CDR3 coding DNA: TGTGCCAGCTCAACAGGGCCGAACACTGAAGCTTTCTTT. As protein: CASSTGPNTEAFF.